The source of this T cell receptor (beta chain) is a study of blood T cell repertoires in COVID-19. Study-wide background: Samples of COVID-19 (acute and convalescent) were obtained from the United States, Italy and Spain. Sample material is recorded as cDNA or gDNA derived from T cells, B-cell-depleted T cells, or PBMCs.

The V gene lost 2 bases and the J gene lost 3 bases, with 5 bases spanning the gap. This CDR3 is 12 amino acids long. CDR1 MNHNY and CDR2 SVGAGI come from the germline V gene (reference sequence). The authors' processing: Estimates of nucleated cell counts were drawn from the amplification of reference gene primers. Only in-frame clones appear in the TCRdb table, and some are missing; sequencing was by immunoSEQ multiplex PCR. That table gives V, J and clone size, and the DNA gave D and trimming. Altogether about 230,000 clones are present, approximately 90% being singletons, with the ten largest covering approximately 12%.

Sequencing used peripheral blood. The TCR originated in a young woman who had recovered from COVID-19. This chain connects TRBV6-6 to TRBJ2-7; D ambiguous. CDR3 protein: CASSYVNYEQYF. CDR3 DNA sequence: TGTGCCAGCAGTTACGTCAACTACGAGCAGTACTTC.